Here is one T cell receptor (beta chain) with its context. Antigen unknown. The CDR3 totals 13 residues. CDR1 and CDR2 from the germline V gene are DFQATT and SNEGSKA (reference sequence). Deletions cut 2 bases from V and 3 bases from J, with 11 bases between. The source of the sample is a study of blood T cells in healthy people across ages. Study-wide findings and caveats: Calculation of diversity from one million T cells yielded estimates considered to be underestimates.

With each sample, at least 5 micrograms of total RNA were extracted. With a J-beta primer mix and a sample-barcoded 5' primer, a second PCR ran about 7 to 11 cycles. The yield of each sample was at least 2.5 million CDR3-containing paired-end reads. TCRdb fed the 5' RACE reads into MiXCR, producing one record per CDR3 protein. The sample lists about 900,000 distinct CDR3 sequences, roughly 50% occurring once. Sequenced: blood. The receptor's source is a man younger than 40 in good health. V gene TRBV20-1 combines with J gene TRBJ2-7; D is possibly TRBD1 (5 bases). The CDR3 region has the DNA TGCAGTGCTAGAAGACAGTCGGACTACGAGCAGTACTTC. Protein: CSARRQSDYEQYF.